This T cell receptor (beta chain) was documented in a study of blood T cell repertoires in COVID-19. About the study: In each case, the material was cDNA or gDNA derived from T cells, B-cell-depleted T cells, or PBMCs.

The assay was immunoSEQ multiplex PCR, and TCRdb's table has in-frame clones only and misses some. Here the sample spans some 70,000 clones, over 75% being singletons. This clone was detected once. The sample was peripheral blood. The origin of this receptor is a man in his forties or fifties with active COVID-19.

This CDR3 reads CASRQGPYNEQFF. For the CDR3, the DNA is TGTGCCAGCAGACAGGGACCCTACAATGAGCAGTTCTTC. The genes are TRBV6-6 and TRBJ2-1; possibly TRBD1 for D (6 bases). With 6 bases removed from V and 2 bases from J, the gap between germline ends came to 8 bases. Germline values: CDR1 MNHNY, CDR2 SVGAGI (reference sequence). The CDR3 runs to 13 residues.